This T cell receptor (beta chain) comes out of a study of Tregs in tolerant kidney transplant recipients. Study-level points and caveats: The most relevant donor-specific Treg TCRbeta repertoire apparently came from expansion with activated donor B cells.

Measured with immunoSEQ multiplex PCR; TCRdb has only the in-frame clones, and not every one. The sample records about 240,000 clones, about 86% being singletons. Thawed PBMCs were FACS-sorted into unstimulated CD4+CD25+CD127- regulatory T cells, CD4+CD25- non-regulatory cells, CD4 and CD8 cells. This clone has just one count. The antigen is undetermined. J was trimmed by 3 bases and V by 5 bases; bases with no gene match: 10. CDR1 and CDR2 from the germline V gene are SGHNT and YENEEA. The CDR3 covers 16 residues. Sequenced input: CD4+ T cells from blood. The rearrangement uses TRBV11-3 and TRBJ2-3, with TRBD2 matching over 8 bases. The receptor was isolated from a human donor in good health. The CDR3 DNA follows: TGTGCCAGCAGCCACTTAGCGGGGCTAGGGACAGATACGCAGTATTTT. Protein sequence: CASSHLAGLGTDTQYF.